The T cell receptor beta chain under discussion was sequenced for a study of cytomegalovirus exposure and HLA in healthy donors. Study results and limitations: HLA alleles were associated with 15,000 to 20,000 TCR beta sequences in a later analysis at 0.05 false discovery rate. Because they were indistinguishable, some V segments, including TRBV6-2 and TRBV6-3, were excluded.

This CDR3 has 14 residues. V dropped 3 bases and J dropped 2 bases, with 11 bases sitting between them. CDR1 LNHDA and CDR2 SQIVND come from the germline V gene (reference sequence). The PCR was carried out with 60 Vbeta primers and 13 Jbeta primers. Repertoires were generated with immunoSEQ multiplex PCR, while TCRdb's copy carries only in-frame clones and drops some. The sample includes 99,000 or so clones, around 84% seen only once; the top ten take around 1.2%. As to this clone: Its specificity is unknown.

Material: PBMCs. The TCR originated in a man between 25 and 39 years old in good health and CMV-seronegative. The V call is TRBV19, the J call TRBJ2-7, with D tentatively TRBD2 (5 bases). CDR3 region: CASSIRGNPYEQYF. CDR3 nucleotide sequence: TGTGCCAGTAGTATTCGGGGTAACCCCTACGAGCAGTACTTC.